These 23 T cell receptor beta chains share one sample of origin, sequenced in a study of CD8+CD57+ T cells in acquired aplastic anemia (dated by TCRdb to the late 2010s). Sequencer: Illumina HiSeq 2000. TCR beta VDJ combination and CDR3 sequence profiling used genomic DNA as the template. The public reads were run again by TCRdb, first through fastp at Q25 and then through MiXCR, and only productive beta chains were kept. Every CDR3 protein is listed once, alongside the most common genes and DNA of its rows. The sample contains roughly 250,000 distinct CDR3 sequences, about 80% of them found a single time. Approximately 40% of the sample comes from the top ten. Flow cytometry had shown CD8+CD57+ cell expansion in the patients selected for sequencing. Input material: sorted CD4+, CD8+, or CD8+CD57+ T cells (not recorded which) from PBMCs. These receptors came from a human donor with aplastic anemia.

Note on this clonotype: Germline and junction disagree at one end, which may indicate a read error. This rearrangement joins TRBV10-3 to TRBJ2-3; maybe TRBD2 (6 bases). This CDR3 comprises 17 residues. The germline CDR1 and CDR2 sequences are ENHRY and SYGVKD. The CDR3 loop is CAISESSLARETDTLYF. In DNA form, the CDR3 reads TGTGCCATCAGTGAGTCTTCTCTAGCGCGAGAGACAGATACGCTGTATTTT.

The V and J genes are TRBV2 and TRBJ1-1; D not certain. The CDR3 covers 13 residues. With 4 bases removed from V and 1 base from J, the gap between germline ends came to 7 bases. The germline gives CDR1 SNHLY, CDR2 FYNNEI. The CDR3 bases are TGTGCCAGCAGTGTCTGGAAGAACACTGAAGCTTTCTTT. Protein product: CASSVWKNTEAFF.

About this clonotype itself: Here the CDR3 omits its conserved ending phenylalanine or tryptophan, so a read error is the likely source. The CDR3 protein is CASSTPSGEDTGELFL. CDR3 in DNA: TGTGCCAGTAGTACCCCTAGCGGGGAGGACACCGGGGAGCTGTTTCTT. The rearrangement uses TRBV19 and TRBJ2-2, with 9 positions matching TRBD2. The CDR3 is 16 amino acids. Per germline, CDR1 LNHDA and CDR2 SQIVND (reference sequence). V was pared by 4 bases and J by 3 bases, with 6 bases of the junction left unmatched.

As to this clonotype: One junction end does not reproduce the germline sequence, and a read error may be involved. The CDR3 DNA reads as TGTGCCAGCAGCAGAAGACAGGGACTCATGAACACTGACTTC. Translation: CASSRRQGLMNTDF. The chain carries TRBV9 and TRBJ2-5, with a possible D match to TRBD1 (7 bases). The CDR3 has 14 amino acids. The germline CDR1 and CDR2 sequences are SGDLS and YYNGEE.

J is TRBJ1-1 and V is TRBV29-1, with 8 bases aligning to TRBD1. There are 13 residues in the CDR3. The germline V gene encodes CDR1 SQVTM and CDR2 ANQGSEA. The junction had 9 bases not matched to a gene; V was cut back by 7 bases and J by 5 bases. The CDR3 nucleotides are TGCAGCGCACGACAGGGGAGGGATACTGAAGCTTTCTTT. Protein product: CSARQGRDTEAFF.

This chain uses TRBV15 with TRBJ2-1; weak D call: TRBD2 (6 bases). Per the germline V gene, CDR1 is LNHNV and CDR2 is YYDKDF (reference sequence). V gave up 3 bases and J gave up 13 bases, with 19 bases separating them. This CDR3 contains 14 residues. The CDR3 protein is CATSRDYSQETQFF. In nucleotides, the CDR3 is TGTGCCACCAGCAGGGACTACAGCCAAGAGACCCAGTTCTTC.

This clonotype was picked up a small number of times. The chain's CDR3 is CASSSHRGHSPLHYEQYV. The CDR3 nucleotides read TGTGCCAGCAGCTCGCACAGGGGGCATTCACCCCTCCACTACGAGCAGTACGTC. J is TRBJ2-7 and V is TRBV7-6; 9 bases align to TRBD1. J lost 3 bases, V lost 4 bases, and 16 bases had no gene match. Looked up from germline, CDR1 is SGHVS and CDR2 is FNYEAQ. The CDR3 has 18 amino acids.

As concerns this clonotype: A junction end diverges from the germline sequence, so it may reflect a read error. This chain connects TRBV5-1 to TRBJ2-5; D is perhaps TRBD2 (6 bases). Looked up from germline, CDR1 is SGHRS and CDR2 is YFSETQ. The CDR3 loop spans 14 amino acids. The DNA for the CDR3 is TGTGCCACCAGCCGAGGGCCAGCGGGAGAGACCCAGTACTTC. Translation: CATSRGPAGETQYF.

The chain couples TRBV9 to TRBJ1-1; D is ambiguous. The CDR3 has 15 residues. V was clipped by 4 bases and J by 11 bases, with 24 bases between them. Germline-derived CDR1 and CDR2 are SGDLS and YYNGEE. The CDR3 coding sequence is TGTGCCAGCAGCTTAGGGCCAGATACGCAGACTTTTGCTTTCTTT. It translates to CASSLGPDTQTFAFF.

About this clonotype itself: In this CDR3 the conserved last residue, phenylalanine or tryptophan, is missing, so a read error is likely. The limits of the CDR3 on the DNA are not certain, so only TCRdb's listed CDR3 is given. The chain combines TRBV7-8 with TRBJ2-3; the tabulated D call, TRBD2, remains unverified against the DNA. The CDR3 contains 13 residues when both ends are counted. Germline CDR1 is SGHVS and CDR2 is FQNEAQ. The CDR3 sequence is CASSVGGGDEPQY.

This clonotype was recorded once. The rearrangement uses TRBV7-8 and TRBJ2-5; 14 nucleotides match TRBD2. V lost 5 bases and J lost 5; bases outside the gene matches: 10. CDR1 SGHVS and CDR2 FQNEAQ come from the germline V gene. This CDR3 region has 17 residues. Here the CDR3 reads CASSNPGLAGARETQYF. CDR3 nucleotides: TGTGCCAGCAGCAACCCGGGACTAGCGGGGGCCAGGGAGACCCAGTACTTC.

The chain couples TRBV7-3 to TRBJ2-1; D is perhaps TRBD1 or TRBD2 (6 bases each). The CDR3 totals 21 residues. Germline CDR1 reads SGHTA; CDR2 reads FQGTGA. V lost 2 bases and J lost 9, with 35 bases in between. The CDR3 sequence: CASSLGGGYTGTRGFLSEQFF. The CDR3 DNA sequence: TGTGCCAGCAGCTTAGGGGGAGGCTACACCGGGACAAGGGGGTTCCTTAGTGAGCAGTTCTTC.

The chain combines TRBV7-9 with TRBJ2-2; D possibly matches TRBD1 or TRBD2 (5 bases each). Deletions cut 5 bases from V and 16 bases from J, with 17 bases between. Germline values: CDR1 SEHNR, CDR2 FQNEAQ (reference sequence). The CDR3 covers 12 residues. CDR3 in DNA: TGTGCCAGCAGCGAAGGACCCAGGGAGACGTTTTTT. Its protein product is CASSEGPRETFF.

This chain uses TRBV20-1 with TRBJ2-3, with 8 nucleotides matching TRBD2. The germline V gene has CDR1 DFQATT and CDR2 SNEGSKA (reference sequence). With 6 bases clipped from V and 5 bases from J, the junction kept 13 bases outside the gene matches. CDR3 size: 15 residues. The CDR3 here is CSAKTGRGEEDTQYF. The CDR3 DNA is TGCAGTGCCAAAACGGGGCGGGGGGAGGAAGATACGCAGTATTTT.

Of note for this clonotype: Relative to the germline gene, one junction end is altered; a read error may explain this. The chain uses TRBV9 and TRBJ2-3; 8 bases are a match to TRBD2. Per germline, CDR1 SGDLS and CDR2 YYNGEE. This CDR3 contains 13 residues. The CDR3 region is CASSGEAGDTQYF. Written as DNA, the CDR3 is TGTGCCAGCAGTGGTGAAGCGGGGGACACTCAGTACTTT.

The chain couples TRBV7-2 to TRBJ2-5, with 7 bases fitting TRBD2. Germline loops: CDR1 SGHTA, CDR2 FQGNSA. This CDR3 has 17 residues. V dropped 3 bases and J dropped 8; count of bases not matched to a gene: 18. The CDR3 region has the DNA TGTGCCAGCAGCTTTGGGACTAACGGGAACTTGGTATACACCCAGTACTTC. Translated, it gives CASSFGTNGNLVYTQYF.

CDR3 sequence reads: CASSIAADFNSPLHF. The CDR3 coding sequence is TGTGCCAGTAGTATAGCGGCGGACTTCAATTCACCCCTCCACTTT. The chain combines TRBV19 with TRBJ1-6; D gene unclear. The CDR3 length is 15 residues. The V gene's germline CDR1 is LNHDA and CDR2 SQIVND (reference sequence). The V end was cut by 1 base, the J end by 7 bases, with 11 bases between.

This chain links TRBV20-1 with TRBJ1-6; D is unresolved. The V gene's germline CDR1 is DFQATT and CDR2 SNEGSKA (reference sequence). This CDR3 is 18 amino acids long. Between the trimmed V and J ends, which lost 3 bases and 4 bases, there was a span of 22 bases. CDR3 sequence reads: CSARILMRSPVYNSPLHF. The CDR3 nucleotides are TGCAGTGCTAGGATATTGATGAGGTCCCCTGTTTATAATTCACCCCTCCACTTT.

J is TRBJ1-6 and V is TRBV7-9; D is unresolved. This CDR3 has 16 amino acids. The ends were cut back, 2 bases at V and 16 bases at J, with 24 bases in the middle. CDR1 is SEHNR, CDR2 FQNEAQ, per germline (reference sequence). CDR3 amino acids: CASSLTNTGELLFLHF. CDR3 bases: TGTGCCAGCAGCTTAACGAACACCGGGGAGCTGTTATTTCTCCACTTT.

The chain links TRBV9 to TRBJ2-1, with D tentatively TRBD2 (6 bases). This CDR3 spans 16 amino acids. V lost 2 bases and J 8 bases, leaving 20 bases between the germline ends. Per germline, CDR1 SGDLS and CDR2 YYNGEE. The CDR3 region has the DNA TGTGCCAGCAGCGTTCAAGGCCGAGAGGGAGGAGATGAGCAGTTCTTC. It yields the protein CASSVQGREGGDEQFF. Together with reference TRBV9 and TRBJ2-1, the CDR3 gives the full variable domain: DSGVTQTPKHLITATGQRVTLRCSPRSGDLSVYWYQQSLDQGLQFLIQYYNGEERAKGNILERFSAQQFPDLHSELNLSSLELGDSALYFCASSVQGREGGDEQFFGPGTRLTVL.

Regarding this clonotype: Lacking the conserved final phenylalanine or tryptophan, this CDR3 likely reflects a read error. Because the CDR3's place on the DNA is in doubt, the DNA is left out and the CDR3 is given as listed by TCRdb. The chain couples TRBV7-2 to TRBJ2-3; TRBD1 is taken as the D call from the table, unchecked against the DNA. Germline-derived CDR1 and CDR2 are SGHTA and FQGNSA. Inclusive of both ends, the CDR3 amounts to 13 amino acids. CDR3 in amino acids: CASGDGGTAAPHY.

By share of the sample, this clonotype is medium-sized (0.01 to 0.1%). The rearrangement links TRBV29-1 to TRBJ1-1; perhaps TRBD1 as D (6 bases). Trimming took 5 bases from V and 6 from J, leaving 10 bases between them. CDR3 length equals 11 residues. Germline lookup yields CDR1 SQVTM and CDR2 ANQGSEA. The CDR3 loop is CSVNRVAEAFF. Written as DNA, the CDR3 is TGCAGCGTTAACAGGGTCGCTGAAGCTTTCTTT.

This chain joins TRBV7-2 and TRBJ2-7; the D is unclear. V was trimmed by 1 base and J by 1 base, leaving 20 bases between them. The CDR3 length is 18 residues. Germline CDR1 SGHTA, CDR2 FQGNSA. As DNA, the CDR3 is TGTGCCAGCAGCTTAGGCCTCTCCTACAATGAGCAGTCCTACGAGCAGTACGTC. Its protein product is CASSLGLSYNEQSYEQYV.